Below are 21 T cell receptor beta chains sequenced from a single sample in a study of cytomegalovirus exposure and HLA in healthy donors. PCR was performed using 60 Vbeta and 13 Jbeta primers. Method: immunoSEQ multiplex PCR; TCRdb's copy keeps in-frame clones and lacks some. This sample has around 180,000 clones, with around 86% found just once. The material sequenced was PBMCs. All receptors come from a woman aged 18 to 35 in good health and CMV-seronegative.

V is TRBV7-2 and J is TRBJ2-5; D call uncertain. The assigned J gene may be wrong: the sequence end matches TRBJ2-7 better. The germline V gene encodes CDR1 SGHTA and CDR2 FQGNSA. This CDR3 has 13 amino acids. The DNA of the CDR3 is TGTGCCAGCAGCTTGTCCCTCGTGTACGAGCAGTACTTC. Protein product: CASSLSLVYEQYF.

V and J are TRBV30 and TRBJ2-5; 13 bases line up with TRBD2. The CDR3 extends over 16 amino acids. V lost 4 bases to trimming and J lost 1 base; unmatched junction nucleotides: 6. Per the germline V gene, CDR1 is GTSNPN and CDR2 is SVGIG (reference sequence). CDR3 DNA: TGTGCCTGGACCCAGGGACTAGCGGGACCCCAAGAGACCCAGTACTTC. Translating gives CAWTQGLAGPQETQYF.

The chain joins TRBV27 to TRBJ1-5, with 8 bases that match TRBD1. The CDR3 totals 16 residues. V lost 9 bases, J lost 0 bases, and 10 bases stayed unmatched. The germline V gene encodes CDR1 MNHEY and CDR2 SMNVEV (reference sequence). This CDR3 reads CASRYRGDNSNQPQHF. Written as DNA, the CDR3 is TGTGCCAGTCGATACAGGGGGGACAATAGCAATCAGCCCCAGCATTTT.

This clone was detected once. The chain combines TRBV27 with TRBJ2-3, with 9 bases identical to TRBD2. V trimming: 9 bases; J trimming: 6 bases; junction bases outside the gene matches: 10. Germline CDR1 is MNHEY and CDR2 is SMNVEV (reference sequence). This CDR3 spans 14 amino acids. DNA for the CDR3: TGTGCCAGTACATATAGCGGGAGCAGCGATACGCAGTATTTT. This sequence encodes CASTYSGSSDTQYF.

The sample holds one count of this clone. The chain combines TRBV4-2 with TRBJ2-7; 12 nucleotides match TRBD2. The CDR3 spans 17 residues. Unmatched junction bases numbered 8, after V lost 0 bases and J lost 5 bases. Looked up from germline, CDR1 is LGHNA and CDR2 is YNFKEQ. The CDR3 reads CASSQDLRLAGGNEQYF. CDR3 nucleotides: TGTGCCAGCAGCCAAGATCTGAGGCTAGCGGGAGGGAACGAGCAGTACTTC.

V gene TRBV19 combines with J gene TRBJ1-3; 7 bases map to TRBD1. Germline-derived CDR1 and CDR2 are LNHDA and SQIVND (reference sequence). CDR3 length equals 14 residues. The ends lost 7 bases at V and 5 bases at J; junction bases unmatched: 8. The CDR3 protein is CASKTSGGRNTIYF. The CDR3 DNA follows: TGTGCCAGTAAGACTTCAGGGGGGAGAAACACCATATATTTT.

V gene TRBV9 combines with J gene TRBJ2-2; weak D call: TRBD2 (6 bases). The length of the CDR3 is 15 residues. The germline CDR1 and CDR2 sequences are SGDLS and YYNGEE. Trimming shortened V by 3 bases and J by 7 bases, and 16 bases separated the two germline ends. The CDR3 region has the DNA TGTGCCAGCAGCGCTCTAGCGAGCCCCTTCGGGGAGCTGTTTTTT. This encodes CASSALASPFGELFF.

V and J are TRBV11-2 and TRBJ2-1; 7 nucleotides agree with TRBD1. In germline, CDR1 is SGHAT, CDR2 FQNNGV. J was trimmed by 3 bases and V by 4 bases; bases with no gene match: 9. The CDR3 spans 16 residues. The CDR3 sequence is CASSSRGQAYYNEQFF. In nucleotides, the CDR3 is TGTGCCAGCAGCTCTCGAGGACAGGCCTACTACAATGAGCAGTTCTTC. Combining the CDR3 with reference TRBV11-2 and TRBJ2-1 gives the whole variable domain EAGVAQSPRYKIIEKRQSVAFWCNPISGHATLYWYQQILGQGPKLLIQFQNNGVVDDSQLPKDRFSAERLKGVDSTLKIQPAKLEDSAVYLCASSSRGQAYYNEQFFGPGTRLTVL.

This clone has just one count. The V and J genes are TRBV18 and TRBJ2-3; tentative D call: TRBD2 (5 bases). This CDR3 has 16 amino acids. The V end was cut by 2 bases, the J end by 3 bases, with 15 bases between. Looked up from germline, CDR1 is KGHSH and CDR2 is LQKENI. CDR3 sequence reads: CASSPTASPRTDTQYF. Written as DNA, the CDR3 is TGTGCCAGCTCACCAACGGCTAGCCCTCGAACAGATACGCAGTATTTT.

The chain uses TRBV5-1 and TRBJ2-7; possibly TRBD1 for D (6 bases). Between the trimmed V and J ends, which lost 1 base and 3 bases, there was a span of 11 bases. The CDR3 is 14 residues long. In germline, CDR1 is SGHRS, CDR2 YFSETQ. CDR3 region: CASSLRRGSYEQYF. CDR3 sequence (DNA): TGCGCCAGCAGCTTGAGAAGGGGGAGCTACGAGCAGTACTTC.

This clone was counted only a few times. The V and J genes are TRBV6-1 and TRBJ1-4; 9 positions agree with TRBD1. With 1 base clipped from V and 8 bases from J, the junction kept 23 bases outside the gene matches. This CDR3 comprises 21 residues. Germline V gene data show CDR1 as MNHNS and CDR2 as SASEGT. The CDR3, as DNA: TGTGCCAGCAGTGAAGACCGACCCCCGGGGACAGGGTTTTTAGGAGCGGAAAAACTGTTTTTT. This translates into CASSEDRPPGTGFLGAEKLFF.

This chain connects TRBV2 to TRBJ2-7, with 9 bases fitting TRBD1. The V segment lost 7 bases and the J segment 4 bases; nucleotides outside the gene matches: 8. The germline V gene has CDR1 SNHLY and CDR2 FYNNEI. CDR3 length: 14 amino acids. Here the CDR3 DNA reads TGTGCCAGCATTAGACAGGGGGGACGGTACGAGCAGTACTTC. Translating gives CASIRQGGRYEQYF. The whole variable domain, filled in from reference TRBV2 and TRBJ2-7, reads EPEVTQTPSHQVTQMGQEVILRCVPISNHLYFYWYRQILGQKVEFLVSFYNNEISEKSEIFDDQFSVERPDGSNFTLKIRSTKLEDSAMYFCASIRQGGRYEQYFGPGTRLTVT.

A word on this clone: The sample carries other DNA sequences with the same CDR3. The chain joins TRBV6-1 to TRBJ2-5; D remains unclear. The J call may be incorrect, as the DNA end agrees better with TRBJ2-7. CDR1 is MNHNS and CDR2 is SASEGT in the germline V gene. There are 13 residues in the CDR3. In DNA form, the CDR3 reads TGTGCCAGCAGTGAAGCTCCTTTATACGAGCAGTACTTC. This sequence encodes CASSEAPLYEQYF.

The rearrangement joins TRBV5-1 to TRBJ1-4; tentatively, D is TRBD1 (6 bases). Trimming stripped 0 bases from V and 7 bases from J, with 16 bases between. Germline values: CDR1 SGHRS, CDR2 YFSETQ. This CDR3 is 16 amino acids long. CDR3: CASSLVLQGLSEKLFF. CDR3 in DNA: TGCGCCAGCAGCTTGGTCCTCCAGGGGCTTAGTGAAAAACTGTTTTTT.

Comments on this clone: Other DNA sequences in this specimen translate into the identical CDR3. The chain recombines TRBV9 with TRBJ2-3; 9 nucleotides align to TRBD2. The V segment lost 4 bases and the J segment 6 bases; nucleotides outside the gene matches: 9. Germline CDR1 is SGDLS and CDR2 is YYNGEE. This CDR3 is 15 amino acids long. The CDR3 DNA follows: TGTGCCAGCAGCCGCGGACTAGCGCTGCCGGATACGCAGTATTTT. Translating it yields CASSRGLALPDTQYF.

Only a few counts were recorded for this clone. The chain recombines TRBV6-1 with TRBJ2-6; no clear D. In germline, CDR1 is MNHNS, CDR2 SASEGT. V lost 10 bases and J 0 bases, leaving 7 bases between the germline ends. The CDR3 length is 13 residues. For the CDR3, the DNA is TGTGCCACCCTATTCTCTGGGGCCAACGTCCTGACTTTC. Amino acid sequence: CATLFSGANVLTF.

This clone turned up a few times. The chain links TRBV6-5 to TRBJ1-2; no clear D. Germline V gene data show CDR1 as MNHEY and CDR2 as SVGAGI. Trimming shortened V by 0 bases and J by 6 bases, and 11 bases separated the two germline ends. CDR3 size: 14 residues. DNA of the CDR3: TGTGCCAGCAGTTACTCCCCTGCAGGAAATGGCTACACCTTC. This translates into CASSYSPAGNGYTF.

The V gene is TRBV9, the J gene TRBJ2-1; TRBD2 aligns across 7 bases. Unmatched junction bases numbered 2, after V lost 8 bases and J lost 9 bases. The germline CDR1 and CDR2 sequences are SGDLS and YYNGEE. The CDR3 length is 10 residues. For the CDR3, the DNA is TGTGCCAGGACGGGGGGTGAGCAGTTCTTC. Residues: CARTGGEQFF. The variable domain in full, with the rest retrieved from reference TRBV9 and TRBJ2-1, is DSGVTQTPKHLITATGQRVTLRCSPRSGDLSVYWYQQSLDQGLQFLIQYYNGEERAKGNILERFSAQQFPDLHSELNLSSLELGDSALYFCARTGGEQFFGPGTRLTVL.

This sequence joins TRBV7-9 and TRBJ1-4, with D possibly matching TRBD1 (5 bases). The germline CDR1 and CDR2 sequences are SEHNR and FQNEAQ (reference sequence). V was cut by 3 bases and J by 8 bases, with 16 bases left in between. This CDR3 contains 15 residues. In nucleotides, the CDR3 is TGTGCCAGCAGCTTCATGTCAGGGCTTTTCGAAAAACTGTTTTTT. Amino acids: CASSFMSGLFEKLFF.

The CDR3: CASNGGQGMNNEQFF. The CDR3 DNA sequence: TGTGCCAGTAATGGGGGACAGGGAATGAACAATGAGCAGTTCTTC. The genes are TRBV19 and TRBJ2-1; 9 bases line up with TRBD1. Germline assignment: CDR1 LNHDA and CDR2 SQIVND (reference sequence). V lost 7 bases and J lost 5; bases outside the gene matches: 9. The CDR3 extends over 15 amino acids.

V is TRBV21-1 and J is TRBJ2-7; TRBD2 was called by the table and not checked on the DNA. TRBV21-1 corresponds to a pseudogene. The CDR3 has 15 residues. The CDR3: CASSKLAGVIYEQYF. As DNA, the CDR3 is TGTGCCAGCAGCAAGCTAGCGGGAGTAATCTACGAGCAGTACTTC.